This T cell receptor beta chain was obtained from a study of CD8 T cells in Susac syndrome. V was trimmed by 3 bases and J by 0 bases, leaving 19 bases between them. CDR1 is LNHNV, CDR2 YYDKDF, per germline (reference sequence). The CDR3 loop spans 18 amino acids. RNA totalling 0.5 to 1 ug underwent reverse transcription with random hexamers. TCRdb re-derived calls from the immunoSEQ multiplex PCR reads in MiXCR, one entry per CDR3 protein. This sample yields about 170,000 distinct CDR3 sequences, of which approximately 95% are seen a single time; around 0.12% belongs to the top ten. The receptor was isolated from a human donor with Susac syndrome. The chain couples TRBV15 to TRBJ2-3; the D is unclear. Input material: CD4+ T cells from PBMCs. For the CDR3, the DNA is TGTGCCACCAGCAGGCCGACTTTCGGCAGTCCGAGCACAGATACGCAGTATTTT. Translating it yields CATSRPTFGSPSTDTQYF.